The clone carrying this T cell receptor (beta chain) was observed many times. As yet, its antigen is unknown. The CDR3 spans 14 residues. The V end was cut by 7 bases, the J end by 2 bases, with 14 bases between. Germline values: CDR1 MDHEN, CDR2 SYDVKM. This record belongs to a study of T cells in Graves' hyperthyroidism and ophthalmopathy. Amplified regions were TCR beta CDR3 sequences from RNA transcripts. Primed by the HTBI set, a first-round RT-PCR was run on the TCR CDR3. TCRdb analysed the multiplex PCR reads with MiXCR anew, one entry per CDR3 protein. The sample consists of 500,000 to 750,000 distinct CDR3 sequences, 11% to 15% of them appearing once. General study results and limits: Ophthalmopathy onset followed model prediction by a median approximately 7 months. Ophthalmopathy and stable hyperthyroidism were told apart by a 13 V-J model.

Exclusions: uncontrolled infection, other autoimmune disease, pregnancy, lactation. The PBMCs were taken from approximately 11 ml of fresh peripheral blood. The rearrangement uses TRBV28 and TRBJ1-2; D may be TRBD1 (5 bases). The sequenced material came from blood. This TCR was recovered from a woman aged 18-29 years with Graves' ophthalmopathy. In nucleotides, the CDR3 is TGTGCCAGCACCTGGGGGGATCGAAACTATGGCTACACCTTC. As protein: CASTWGDRNYGYTF.